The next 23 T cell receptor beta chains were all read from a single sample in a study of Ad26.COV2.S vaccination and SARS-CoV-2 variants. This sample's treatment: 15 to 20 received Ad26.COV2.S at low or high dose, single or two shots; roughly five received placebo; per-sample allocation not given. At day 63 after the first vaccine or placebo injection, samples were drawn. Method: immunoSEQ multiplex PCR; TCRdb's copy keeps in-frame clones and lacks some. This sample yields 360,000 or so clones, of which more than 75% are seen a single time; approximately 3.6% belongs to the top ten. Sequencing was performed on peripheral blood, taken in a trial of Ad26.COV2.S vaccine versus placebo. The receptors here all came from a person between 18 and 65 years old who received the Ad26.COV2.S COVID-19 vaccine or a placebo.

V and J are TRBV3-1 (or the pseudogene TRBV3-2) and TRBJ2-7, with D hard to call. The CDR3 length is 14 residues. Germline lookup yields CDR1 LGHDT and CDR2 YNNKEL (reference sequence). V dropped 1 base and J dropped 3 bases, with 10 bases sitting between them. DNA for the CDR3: TGTGCCAGCAGCCAAGGCGGAATAATCTACGAGCAGTACTTC. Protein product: CASSQGGIIYEQYF.

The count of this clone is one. CDR3 amino acids: CASAYLPQGETEAFF. In DNA, the CDR3 is TGTGCCAGCGCATATTTACCTCAGGGAGAAACTGAAGCTTTCTTT. The chain has TRBV9 and TRBJ1-1; possibly TRBD1 for D (5 bases). Trimming took off 7 bases at V and 5 bases at J, with 21 bases between the two ends. CDR3 length equals 15 residues. Germline CDR1 is SGDLS and CDR2 is YYNGEE.

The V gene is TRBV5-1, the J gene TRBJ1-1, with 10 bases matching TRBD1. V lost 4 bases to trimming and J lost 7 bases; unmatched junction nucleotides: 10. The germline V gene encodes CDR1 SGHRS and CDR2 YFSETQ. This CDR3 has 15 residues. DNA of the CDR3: TGCGCCAGCAGCACAAGACAGGGGGCGCCTGGTGAAGCTTTCTTT. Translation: CASSTRQGAPGEAFF.

The CDR3: CAWSGLYDSYTF. The CDR3 bases are TGTGCCTGGAGTGGTCTTTATGATAGCTACACCTTC. The chain recombines TRBV30 with TRBJ1-2, with D hard to call. Germline CDR1 and CDR2: GTSNPN and SVGIG (reference sequence). Trimming removed 1 base from V and 9 bases from J, with 12 bases in between. CDR3 length equals 12 residues.

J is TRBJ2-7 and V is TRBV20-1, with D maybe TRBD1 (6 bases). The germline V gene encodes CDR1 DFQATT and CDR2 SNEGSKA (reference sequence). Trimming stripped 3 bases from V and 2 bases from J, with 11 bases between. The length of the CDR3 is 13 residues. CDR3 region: CSASPGQTYEQYF. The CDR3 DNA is TGCAGTGCTAGTCCCGGACAGACCTACGAGCAGTACTTC.

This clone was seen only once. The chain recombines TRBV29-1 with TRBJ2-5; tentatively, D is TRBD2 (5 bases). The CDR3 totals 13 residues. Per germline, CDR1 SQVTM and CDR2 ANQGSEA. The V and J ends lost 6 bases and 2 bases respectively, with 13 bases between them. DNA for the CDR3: TGCAGCGTAAAGCAAGGAGGACAAGAGACCCAGTACTTC. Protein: CSVKQGGQETQYF.

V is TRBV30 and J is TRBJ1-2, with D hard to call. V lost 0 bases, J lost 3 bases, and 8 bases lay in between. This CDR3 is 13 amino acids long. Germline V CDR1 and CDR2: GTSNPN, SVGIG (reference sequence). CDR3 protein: CAWSVSDYYGYTF. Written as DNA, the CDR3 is TGTGCCTGGAGTGTAAGTGATTACTATGGCTACACCTTC.

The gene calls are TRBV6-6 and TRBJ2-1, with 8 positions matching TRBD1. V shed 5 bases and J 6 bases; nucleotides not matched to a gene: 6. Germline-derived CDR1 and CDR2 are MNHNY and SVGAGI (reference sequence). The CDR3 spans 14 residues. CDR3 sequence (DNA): TGTGCCAGCAGTCGCTTACAGGGGGTCAATGAGCAGTTCTTC. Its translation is CASSRLQGVNEQFF.

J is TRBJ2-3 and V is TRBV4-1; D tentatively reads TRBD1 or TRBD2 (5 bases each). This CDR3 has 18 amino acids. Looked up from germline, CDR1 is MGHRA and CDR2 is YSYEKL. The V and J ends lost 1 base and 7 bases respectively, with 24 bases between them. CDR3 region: CASSQGSSWGERRNTQYF. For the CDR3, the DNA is TGCGCCAGCAGCCAAGGTTCCTCTTGGGGCGAAAGGAGGAATACGCAGTATTTT.

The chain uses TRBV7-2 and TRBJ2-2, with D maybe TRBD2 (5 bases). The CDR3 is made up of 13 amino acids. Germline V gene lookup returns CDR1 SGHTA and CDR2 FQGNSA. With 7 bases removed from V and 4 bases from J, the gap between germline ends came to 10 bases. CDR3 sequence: CASKRAGTGELFF. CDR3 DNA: TGTGCCAGCAAGAGGGCTGGCACCGGGGAGCTGTTTTTT.

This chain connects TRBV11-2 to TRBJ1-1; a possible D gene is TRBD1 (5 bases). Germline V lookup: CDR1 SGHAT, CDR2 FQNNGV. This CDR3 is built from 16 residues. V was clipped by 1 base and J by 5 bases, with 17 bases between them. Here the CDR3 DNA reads TGTGCCAGCAGCTTAGTAAGATCGCAGAGGGGTACTGAAGCTTTCTTT. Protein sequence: CASSLVRSQRGTEAFF.

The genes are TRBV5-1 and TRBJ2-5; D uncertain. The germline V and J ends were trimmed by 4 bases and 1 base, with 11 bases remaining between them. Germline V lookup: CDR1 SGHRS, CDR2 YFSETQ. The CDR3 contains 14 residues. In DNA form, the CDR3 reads TGCGCCAGCAGCCCCTTGGCGCCCCAAGAGACCCAGTACTTC. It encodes CASSPLAPQETQYF.

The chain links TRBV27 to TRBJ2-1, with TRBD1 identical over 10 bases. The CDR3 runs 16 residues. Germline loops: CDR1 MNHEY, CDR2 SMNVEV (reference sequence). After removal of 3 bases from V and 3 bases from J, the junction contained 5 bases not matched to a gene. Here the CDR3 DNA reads TGTGCCAGCAGTTTGGGGACAGGGGAAAACTACAATGAGCAGTTCTTC. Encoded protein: CASSLGTGENYNEQFF.

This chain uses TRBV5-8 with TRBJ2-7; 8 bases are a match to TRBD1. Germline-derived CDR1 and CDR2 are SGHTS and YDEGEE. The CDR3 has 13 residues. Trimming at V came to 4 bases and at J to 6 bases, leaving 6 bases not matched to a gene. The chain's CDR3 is CASSPRGPREQYF. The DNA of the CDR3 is TGTGCCAGCAGCCCCAGGGGGCCGCGCGAGCAGTACTTC.

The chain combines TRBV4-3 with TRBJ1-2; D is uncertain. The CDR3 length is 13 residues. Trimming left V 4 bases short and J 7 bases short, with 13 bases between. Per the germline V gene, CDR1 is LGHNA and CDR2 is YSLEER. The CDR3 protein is CASSLGPKVGYTF. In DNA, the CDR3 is TGCGCCAGCAGCCTAGGACCCAAGGTTGGCTACACCTTC.

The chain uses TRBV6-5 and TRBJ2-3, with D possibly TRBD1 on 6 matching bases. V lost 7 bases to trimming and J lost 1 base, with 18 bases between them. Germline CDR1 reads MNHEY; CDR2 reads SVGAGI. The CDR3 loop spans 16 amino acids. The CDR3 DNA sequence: TGTGCCAGCACTTATATAGGGGGTATTGGCACAGATACGCAGTATTTT. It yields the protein CASTYIGGIGTDTQYF.

Written as DNA, the CDR3 is TGTGCCAGCAGCCAAGGGGCCCCACTAGCGATATGGACAGATACGCAGTATTTT. It translates to CASSQGAPLAIWTDTQYF. This rearrangement joins TRBV4-2 to TRBJ2-3; TRBD2 aligns across 7 bases. CDR1 and CDR2 from the germline V gene are LGHNA and YNFKEQ. The length of the CDR3 is 18 residues. V dropped 1 base and J dropped 3; count of bases not matched to a gene: 13.

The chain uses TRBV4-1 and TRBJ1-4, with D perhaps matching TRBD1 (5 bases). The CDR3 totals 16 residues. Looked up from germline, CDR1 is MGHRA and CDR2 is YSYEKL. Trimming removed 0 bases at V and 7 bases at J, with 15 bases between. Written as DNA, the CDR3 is TGCGCCAGCAGCCAAGAGTGGCCGGGGGGGAGTGAAAAACTGTTTTTT. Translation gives CASSQEWPGGSEKLFF.

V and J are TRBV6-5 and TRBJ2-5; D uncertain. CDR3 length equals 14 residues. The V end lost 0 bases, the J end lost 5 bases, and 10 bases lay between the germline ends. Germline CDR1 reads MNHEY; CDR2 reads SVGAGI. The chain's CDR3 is CASSYSGPQETQYF. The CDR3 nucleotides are TGTGCCAGCAGTTACTCCGGGCCTCAGGAGACCCAGTACTTC.

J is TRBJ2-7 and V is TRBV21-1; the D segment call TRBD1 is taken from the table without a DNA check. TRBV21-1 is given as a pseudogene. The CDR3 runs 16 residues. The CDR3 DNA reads TGTGCCAGCAGCCATGGTAATCGGACAGGGAGTCTCGAGCAGTACTTC. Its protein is CASSHGNRTGSLEQYF.

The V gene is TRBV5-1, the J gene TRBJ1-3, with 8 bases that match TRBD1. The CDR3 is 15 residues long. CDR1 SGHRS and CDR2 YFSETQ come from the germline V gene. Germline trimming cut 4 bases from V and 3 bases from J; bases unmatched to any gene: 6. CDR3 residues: CASSIQGAIGNTIYF. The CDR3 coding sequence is TGCGCCAGCAGCATCCAGGGGGCTATTGGAAACACCATATATTTT.

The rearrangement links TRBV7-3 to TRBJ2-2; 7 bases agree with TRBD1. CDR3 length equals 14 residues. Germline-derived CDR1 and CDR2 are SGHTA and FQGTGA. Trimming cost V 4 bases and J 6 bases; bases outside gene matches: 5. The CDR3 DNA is TGTGCCAGCAGCTCCAACAGGGGCGCCGGGGAGCTGTTTTTT. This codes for CASSSNRGAGELFF.

In DNA, the CDR3 is TGTGCCAGCAGCCCCGCCCGGCAGGGAAGCTATGGCTACACCTTC. Its protein is CASSPARQGSYGYTF. The V and J genes are TRBV6-5 and TRBJ1-2, with D possibly TRBD1 on 5 matching bases. This CDR3 is built from 15 residues. Trimming removed 6 bases from V and 4 bases from J, with 18 bases in between. Germline assignment: CDR1 MNHEY and CDR2 SVGAGI.